This T cell receptor (beta chain) was identified in a study of blood T cell repertoires in COVID-19. Across the whole study: Collection of acute and convalescent COVID-19 samples took place in the United States, Italy and Spain. The cDNA or gDNA used as material had been derived from T cells, B-cell-depleted T cells, or PBMCs.

As processed by the authors: For nucleated cells, counts were estimated from reference gene primer amplification. Sequencing was performed with immunoSEQ multiplex PCR; in TCRdb, only in-frame clones are kept and a portion is missing. The V and J calls and clone size come from that table; D and trimming were worked out from the DNA. This sample yields 150,000 to 200,000 clones, of which roughly 90% are seen a single time; approximately 6.7% belongs to the top ten. The V end lost 7 bases, the J end lost 2 bases, and 27 bases lay between the germline ends. This CDR3 comprises 18 residues. Input material: peripheral blood. The chain carries TRBV5-3 and TRBJ1-2, with TRBD1 as a possible D gene (5 bases). TRBV5-3 is treated as an ORF (open reading frame) with a function not yet certain. This sequence originates from a man in his forties or fifties with acute or convalescent COVID-19. CDR3: CARFFRGAGGESNYGYTF. As DNA, the CDR3 is TGTGCCAGATTTTTTAGGGGAGCGGGAGGGGAATCGAACTATGGCTACACCTTC.